The 11 T cell receptor beta chains below all came from one sample that was sequenced in a study of shared clonotypes between healthy human individuals. Here immunoSEQ multiplex PCR was the method, and the copy in TCRdb shows in-frame clones only, minus some. The data show over 150,000 clones, over 50% seen once. Input material: memory CD4+ T cells sorted from blood. Subset noted: CD45RA-negative fraction. Source of these receptors: a man younger than 40 in good health.

To note about this clone: A junction boundary mismatches the germline segment, possibly from a read error. This chain joins TRBV5-1 and TRBJ2-7; D gene ambiguous. Germline CDR1 SGHRS, CDR2 YFSETQ. The CDR3 length is 15 residues. CDR3 residues: CANSLDASEIYEQYF. CDR3 bases: TGCGCCAACAGCTTGGATGCGTCTGAGATCTACGAGCAGTACTTC.

A few counts support this clone. The rearrangement uses TRBV4-1 and TRBJ2-7, with D uncertain. V was cut by 1 base and J by 3 bases, with 13 bases left in between. Germline V gene data show CDR1 as MGHRA and CDR2 as YSYEKL. This CDR3 region has 15 residues. The CDR3 sequence: CASSQVSQRDYEQYF. The CDR3 coding sequence is TGCGCCAGCAGCCAAGTGTCCCAGCGCGACTACGAGCAGTACTTC.

Worth noting for this clone: Additional DNA sequences in this sample encode the identical CDR3. The genes are TRBV5-1 and TRBJ1-1; tentatively, D is TRBD1 (5 bases). The germline V and J ends were trimmed by 1 base and 2 bases, with 12 bases remaining between them. From germline, CDR1 is SGHRS and CDR2 YFSETQ. This CDR3 spans 15 amino acids. CDR3: CASSLRGRTNTEAFF. The CDR3 DNA reads as TGCGCCAGCAGCTTGCGGGGCAGAACAAACACTGAAGCTTTCTTT.

The rearrangement links TRBV5-6 to TRBJ1-2; tentatively, D is TRBD1 (5 bases). The CDR3 sequence is 16 residues long. The ends were cut back, 1 base at V and 6 bases at J, with 19 bases in the middle. The germline CDR1 and CDR2 sequences are SGHDT and YYEEEE. CDR3 DNA: TGTGCCAGCAGCTTGAGGGCAGGGATCGGGTTTGATGGCTACACCTTC. Its protein is CASSLRAGIGFDGYTF.

This chain connects TRBV5-1 to TRBJ2-1, with D perhaps matching TRBD1 or TRBD2 (5 bases each). Germline V CDR1 and CDR2: SGHRS, YFSETQ. The V end lost 4 bases, the J end lost 5 bases, and 19 bases lay between the germline ends. This CDR3 spans 16 amino acids. This CDR3 is CASSQEPGRGNNEQFF. CDR3 sequence (DNA): TGCGCCAGCAGCCAAGAACCGGGACGGGGAAACAATGAGCAGTTCTTC.

The rearrangement uses TRBV7-9 and TRBJ2-7, with D perhaps given as TRBD1 or TRBD2 (5 bases each). V lost 2 bases and J 0 bases, leaving 8 bases between the germline ends. Germline values: CDR1 SEHNR, CDR2 FQNEAQ (reference sequence). The CDR3 consists of 14 residues. This CDR3 reads CASSLWGSSYEQYF. Here the CDR3 DNA reads TGTGCCAGCAGCTTATGGGGGAGCTCCTACGAGCAGTACTTC.

This clone was recorded a few times. The CDR3 DNA reads as TGTGCCAGCAGTCCTTCAATGGAGACCCAGTACTTC. This codes for CASSPSMETQYF. The chain uses TRBV2 and TRBJ2-5; D is undetermined. Germline V gene sequence: CDR1 SNHLY, CDR2 FYNNEI. The CDR3 loop spans 12 amino acids. V lost 5 bases and J lost 5, with 9 bases in between. Supplemented by reference TRBV2 and TRBJ2-5, the full variable domain reads EPEVTQTPSHQVTQMGQEVILRCVPISNHLYFYWYRQILGQKVEFLVSFYNNEISEKSEIFDDQFSVERPDGSNFTLKIRSTKLEDSAMYFCASSPSMETQYFGPGTRLLVL.

The V and J genes are TRBV29-1 and TRBJ2-1; D possibly matches TRBD1 or TRBD2 (5 bases each). Between the trimmed V and J ends, which lost 6 bases and 9 bases, there was a span of 15 bases. The germline V gene has CDR1 SQVTM and CDR2 ANQGSEA. The CDR3 sequence is 12 residues long. The chain's CDR3 is CSVINQGVEQFF. In DNA, the CDR3 is TGCAGCGTAATTAATCAGGGAGTTGAGCAGTTCTTC.

This clone was observed once. V is TRBV11-1 and J is TRBJ1-2, with no clear D. Germline values: CDR1 SGHAT, CDR2 FQDESV (reference sequence). This CDR3 comprises 13 residues. The V gene lost 1 base and the J gene lost 5 bases, with 8 bases spanning the gap. The CDR3 DNA is TGTGCCAGCAGCTTAGTTGCGGGTTATGGCTACACCTTC. Its translation: CASSLVAGYGYTF.

On this clone: This sample includes further DNA sequences coding for the same CDR3. The chain has TRBV6-6 and TRBJ2-5; 7 bases fit TRBD2. The CDR3 has 13 amino acids. V lost 2 bases and J lost 4; bases outside the gene matches: 1. The V gene's germline CDR1 is MNHNY and CDR2 SVGAGI (reference sequence). CDR3 loop: CASSYGGGETQYF. The CDR3, as DNA: TGTGCCAGCAGTTACGGGGGGGGAGAGACCCAGTACTTC.

This sequence joins TRBV4-2 and TRBJ1-2; D uncertain. This CDR3 is 14 amino acids long. The V end lost 1 base, the J end lost 6 bases, and 12 bases lay between the germline ends. CDR1 LGHNA and CDR2 YNFKEQ come from the germline V gene. The CDR3 region is CASSQVANLDGYTF. The CDR3, as DNA: TGTGCCAGCAGCCAAGTAGCTAACCTCGATGGCTACACCTTC.